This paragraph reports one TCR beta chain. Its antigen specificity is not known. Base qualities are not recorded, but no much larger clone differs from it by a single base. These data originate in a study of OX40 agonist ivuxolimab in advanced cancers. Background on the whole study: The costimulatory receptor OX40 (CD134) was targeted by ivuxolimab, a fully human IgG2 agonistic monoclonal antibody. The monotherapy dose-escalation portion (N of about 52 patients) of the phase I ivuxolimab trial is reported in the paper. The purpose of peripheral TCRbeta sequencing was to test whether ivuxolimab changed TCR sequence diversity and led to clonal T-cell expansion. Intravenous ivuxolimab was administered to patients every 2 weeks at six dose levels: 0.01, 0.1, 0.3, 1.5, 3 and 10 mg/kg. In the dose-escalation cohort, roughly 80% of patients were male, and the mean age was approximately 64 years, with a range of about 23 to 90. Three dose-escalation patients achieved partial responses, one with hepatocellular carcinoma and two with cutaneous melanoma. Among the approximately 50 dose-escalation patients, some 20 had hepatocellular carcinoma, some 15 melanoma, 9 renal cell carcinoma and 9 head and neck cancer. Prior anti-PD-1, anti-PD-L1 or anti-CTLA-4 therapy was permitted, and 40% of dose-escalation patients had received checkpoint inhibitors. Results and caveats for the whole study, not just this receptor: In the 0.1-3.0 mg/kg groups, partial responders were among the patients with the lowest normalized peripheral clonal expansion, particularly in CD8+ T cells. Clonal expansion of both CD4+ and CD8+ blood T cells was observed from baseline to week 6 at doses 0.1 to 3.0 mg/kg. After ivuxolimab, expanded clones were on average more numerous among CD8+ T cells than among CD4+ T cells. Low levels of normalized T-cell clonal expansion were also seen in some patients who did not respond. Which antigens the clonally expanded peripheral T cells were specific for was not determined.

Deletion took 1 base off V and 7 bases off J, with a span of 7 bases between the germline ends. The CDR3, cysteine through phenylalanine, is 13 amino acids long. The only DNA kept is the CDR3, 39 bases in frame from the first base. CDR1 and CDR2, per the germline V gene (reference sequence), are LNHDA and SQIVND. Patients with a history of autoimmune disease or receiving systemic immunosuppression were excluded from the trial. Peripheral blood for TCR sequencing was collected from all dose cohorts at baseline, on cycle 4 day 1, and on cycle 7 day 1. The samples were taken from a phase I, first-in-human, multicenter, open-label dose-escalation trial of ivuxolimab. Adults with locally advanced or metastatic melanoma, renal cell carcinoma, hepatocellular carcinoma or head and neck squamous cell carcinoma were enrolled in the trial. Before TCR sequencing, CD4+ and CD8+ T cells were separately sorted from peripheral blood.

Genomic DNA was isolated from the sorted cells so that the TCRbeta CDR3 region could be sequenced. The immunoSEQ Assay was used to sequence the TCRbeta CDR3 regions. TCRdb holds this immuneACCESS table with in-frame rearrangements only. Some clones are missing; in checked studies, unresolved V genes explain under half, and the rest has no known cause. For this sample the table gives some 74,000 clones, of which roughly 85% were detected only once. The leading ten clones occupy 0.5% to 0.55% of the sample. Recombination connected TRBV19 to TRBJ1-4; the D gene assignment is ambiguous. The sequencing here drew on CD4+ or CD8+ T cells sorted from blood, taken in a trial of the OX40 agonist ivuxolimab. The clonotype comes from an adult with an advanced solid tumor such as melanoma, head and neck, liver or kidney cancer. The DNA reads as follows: TGTGCCAGTAGTATAGCTGAGGGTGAAAAACTGTTTTTT. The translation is CASSIAEGEKLFF.